The present T cell receptor beta chain was sequenced within a study of blood T cell repertoires in COVID-19. Using immunoSEQ multiplex PCR, the repertoire was profiled, and TCRdb retains in-frame clones only, with some absent. The sample has about 240,000 clones; around 85% are singletons. This clone was counted once. Sequencing input: peripheral blood. This TCR was recovered from a woman older than 75 with acute or convalescent COVID-19.

CDR3 residues: CASSLRRGGFTDTQYF. CDR3 DNA: TGTGCCAGCAGCCTTCGGCGGGGGGGCTTCACAGATACGCAGTATTTT. The chain links TRBV3-1 (or the pseudogene TRBV3-2) to TRBJ2-3, with 9 nucleotides matching TRBD2. CDR1 is LGHDT and CDR2 is YNNKEL in the germline V gene (reference sequence). This CDR3 region has 16 residues. V trimming: 4 bases; J trimming: 2 bases; junction bases outside the gene matches: 7.